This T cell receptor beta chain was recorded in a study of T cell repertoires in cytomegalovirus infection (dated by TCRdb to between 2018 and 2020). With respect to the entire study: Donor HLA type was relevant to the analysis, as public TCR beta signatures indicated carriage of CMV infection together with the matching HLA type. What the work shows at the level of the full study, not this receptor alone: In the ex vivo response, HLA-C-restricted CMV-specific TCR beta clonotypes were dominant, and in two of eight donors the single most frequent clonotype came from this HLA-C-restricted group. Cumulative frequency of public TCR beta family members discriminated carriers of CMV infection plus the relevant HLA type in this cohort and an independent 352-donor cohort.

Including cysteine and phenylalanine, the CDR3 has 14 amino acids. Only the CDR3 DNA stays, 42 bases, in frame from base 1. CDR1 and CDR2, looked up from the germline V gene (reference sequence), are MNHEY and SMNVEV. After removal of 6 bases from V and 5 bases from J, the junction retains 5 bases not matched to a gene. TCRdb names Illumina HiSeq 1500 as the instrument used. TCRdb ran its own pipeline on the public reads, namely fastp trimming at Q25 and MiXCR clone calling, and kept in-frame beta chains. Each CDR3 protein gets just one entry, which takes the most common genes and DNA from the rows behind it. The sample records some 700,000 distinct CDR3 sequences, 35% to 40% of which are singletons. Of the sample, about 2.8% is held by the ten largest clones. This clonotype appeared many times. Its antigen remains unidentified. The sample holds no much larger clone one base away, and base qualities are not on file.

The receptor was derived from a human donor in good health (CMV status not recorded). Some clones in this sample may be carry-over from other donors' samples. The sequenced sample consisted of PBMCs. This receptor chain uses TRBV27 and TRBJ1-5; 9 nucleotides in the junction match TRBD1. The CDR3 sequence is CASSQDRGYQPQHF. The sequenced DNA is TGTGCCAGCAGCCAGGACAGGGGCTATCAGCCCCAGCATTTT.